The 14 T cell receptor beta chains presented below share a single source sample, sequenced in a study of blood T cell repertoires in COVID-19. TCRdb's table, derived via immunoSEQ multiplex PCR, lists solely in-frame clones and lacks some. The sample has over 200,000 clones, over 75% seen once. Specimen: peripheral blood. These receptors all stem from a human donor in a cohort sampled during active COVID-19.

This chain uses TRBV7-9 with TRBJ1-5; D may be TRBD1 (5 bases). V was pared by 4 bases and J by 4 bases, with 17 bases between. CDR1 and CDR2 (germline): SEHNR, FQNEAQ (reference sequence). The CDR3 covers 16 residues. The CDR3 DNA follows: TGTGCCAGCAGCTGGGGAGGGACTACGATAAATCAGCCCCAGCATTTT. Protein product: CASSWGGTTINQPQHF.

The chain couples TRBV5-6 to TRBJ2-2, with 12 nucleotides matching TRBD2. After removal of 4 bases from V and 7 bases from J, the junction contained 5 bases not matched to a gene. The length of the CDR3 is 15 residues. Germline CDR1 is SGHDT and CDR2 is YYEEEE. This CDR3 is CASSPGTSGFGELFF. The CDR3 nucleotides are TGTGCCAGCAGCCCTGGGACTAGCGGGTTCGGGGAGCTGTTTTTT.

This clone was seen a few times. This chain connects TRBV1 to TRBJ2-1; the D call of TRBD2 is as the table states it, not checked on the DNA. TRBV1 is a pseudogene locus. CDR3 length: 16 amino acids. The CDR3 region has the DNA TGCACCAGCAGCCAAGATGGGGCTAGCGGCTACAATGAGCAGTTCTTC. As protein: CTSSQDGASGYNEQFF.

V and J are TRBV20-1 and TRBJ1-1; 7 bases agree with TRBD1. V shed 1 base and J 7 bases; nucleotides not matched to a gene: 0. Germline V CDR1 and CDR2: DFQATT, SNEGSKA (reference sequence). The CDR3 spans 11 residues. CDR3 bases: TGCAGTGCTAGAGGACAGGGTGAAGCTTTCTTT. It translates to CSARGQGEAFF.

With respect to this clone: Other DNA sequences in this specimen translate into the identical CDR3. The chain has TRBV28 and TRBJ1-5; TRBD1 matches at 10 bases. This CDR3 comprises 15 residues. Germline CDR1 and CDR2: MDHEN and SYDVKM. Trimming at V came to 5 bases and at J to 4 bases, leaving 5 bases not matched to a gene. The CDR3 DNA reads as TGTGCCAGCAGTCCTAGACAGGGGGCGAATCAGCCCCAGCATTTT. It yields the protein CASSPRQGANQPQHF.

V usage is TRBV7-9 and J usage is TRBJ1-2; tentatively, D is TRBD1 (5 bases). V lost 1 base, J lost 1 base, and 10 bases lay in between. CDR3 length equals 15 residues. In germline, CDR1 is SEHNR, CDR2 FQNEAQ (reference sequence). The chain's CDR3 is CASSLVGTDNYGYTF. CDR3 nucleotides: TGTGCCAGCAGCTTAGTCGGGACTGATAACTATGGCTACACCTTC. Variable domain in full (rest from reference TRBV7-9 and TRBJ1-2): DTGVSQNPRHKITKRGQNVTFRCDPISEHNRLYWYRQTLGQGPEFLTYFQNEAQLEKSRLLSDRFSAERPKGSFSTLEIQRTEQGDSAMYLCASSLVGTDNYGYTFGSGTRLTVV.

The genes are TRBV10-3 and TRBJ1-3; 7 bases match TRBD1. CDR1 ENHRY and CDR2 SYGVKD come from the germline V gene. The CDR3 length is 14 residues. J was trimmed by 2 bases and V by 8 bases; bases with no gene match: 6. The CDR3 is CAIGQDRAGNTIYF. CDR3 bases: TGTGCCATCGGCCAAGACAGGGCTGGAAACACCATATATTTT.

This chain connects TRBV30 to TRBJ1-1; 9 nucleotides align to TRBD1. The CDR3 loop spans 15 amino acids. Per germline, CDR1 GTSNPN and CDR2 SVGIG (reference sequence). With V trimmed by 0 bases and J by 5 bases, 7 bases remained unmatched. CDR3 amino acids: CAWSVQTGGLTEAFF. The CDR3 nucleotides are TGTGCCTGGAGTGTACAGACAGGGGGTCTGACTGAAGCTTTCTTT.

V gene TRBV28 combines with J gene TRBJ2-4; possible D gene TRBD1, 5 bases. This CDR3 has 15 amino acids. V lost 3 bases and J lost 0, with 9 bases in between. Germline V gene data show CDR1 as MDHEN and CDR2 as SYDVKM. The CDR3 bases are TGTGCCAGCAGTTTTCAGGGCCCAGCCAAAAACATTCAGTACTTC. The encoded protein is CASSFQGPAKNIQYF.

This chain uses TRBV27 with TRBJ2-7; 9 bases fit TRBD1. CDR3 length: 14 amino acids. CDR1 is MNHEY, CDR2 SMNVEV, per germline (reference sequence). V gave up 5 bases and J gave up 5 bases; unmatched junction bases: 7. CDR3 in DNA: TGTGCCAGCAGTCTAATCGGACAGGGGAACGAGCAGTACTTC. It specifies CASSLIGQGNEQYF.

V gene TRBV7-9 combines with J gene TRBJ2-6, with a possible D match to TRBD1 (5 bases). This CDR3 has 15 amino acids. The V end lost 9 bases, the J end lost 2 bases, and 14 bases lay between the germline ends. Germline CDR1 SEHNR, CDR2 FQNEAQ (reference sequence). CDR3: CASKIQGTGANVLTF. CDR3 coding DNA: TGTGCCAGTAAGATCCAGGGAACTGGGGCCAACGTCCTGACTTTC.

This chain connects TRBV7-2 to TRBJ2-7, with D perhaps TRBD1 (8 bases). Per the germline V gene, CDR1 is SGHTA and CDR2 is FQGNSA. The V end was cut by 7 bases, the J end by 1 base, with 20 bases between. This CDR3 has 16 amino acids. The CDR3: CASILRGTGPSYEQYF. The CDR3, as DNA: TGTGCCAGCATCCTGCGGGGGACAGGCCCTTCCTACGAGCAGTACTTC.

The chain carries TRBV5-1 and TRBJ2-4, with TRBD2 matching over 12 bases. From germline, CDR1 is SGHRS and CDR2 YFSETQ. The CDR3 spans 17 residues. J was trimmed by 7 bases and V by 0 bases; bases with no gene match: 8. CDR3 nucleotide sequence: TGCGCCAGCAGCTTGGGTCTAGCGGGAGGGCCGGGGAACATTCAGTACTTC. Its protein is CASSLGLAGGPGNIQYF.

The chain has TRBV10-3 and TRBJ2-7; a possible D gene is TRBD2 (6 bases). The CDR3 is made up of 15 amino acids. Trimming cost V 4 bases and J 0 bases, with 13 bases left between them. CDR1 and CDR2 (germline): ENHRY, SYGVKD. CDR3 nucleotides: TGTGCCATCAGTGGGGAGGTACTCGGCTCCTACGAGCAGTACTTC. Translation: CAISGEVLGSYEQYF.